The rows below give T cell receptor beta chains drawn from one sample of a study of blood T cell dynamics during melanoma immunotherapy. The data were produced by immunoSEQ multiplex PCR, yet TCRdb's version contains in-frame clones alone and is incomplete. The sample gives about 6,700 clones, around 83% of which show up once; 33% is in the top ten. The sample was blood, taken from a patient treated with checkpoint blockade. The receptors shown here come from a human donor with melanoma. Some clones in this sample may be carry-over from other donors' samples. CDR3s include the opening cysteine and the closing phenylalanine or tryptophan. The order of the fields is CDR3 protein, CDR3 DNA, clone size, D gene, V gene, J gene. A D gene is named only where the DNA matches it firmly. Clone size, where shown, is once, few, many, or a class for clones that have expanded.

CASSLAGTYNEQFF	TGCGCCAGCAGCTTGGCCGGGACTTACAATGAGCAGTTCTTC	NA	NA	TRBV5-1	TRBJ2-1
CASSGNVGNTIYF	TGTGCCAGCAGCGGAAACGTCGGAAACACCATATATTTT	few	NA	TRBV5-5	TRBJ1-3
CASSEVGGVIPYEQYF	TGTGCCAGCAGTGAAGTCGGGGGAGTAATCCCCTACGAGCAGTACTTC	NA	NA	TRBV6-1	TRBJ2-7
CASSFRQGHGYTF	TGTGCCAGCAGTTTTCGACAGGGACATGGCTACACCTTC	NA	TRBD1	TRBV27	TRBJ1-2
CASSEGRRGLAKNIQYF	TGCGCCAGCAGCGAGGGCCGGAGGGGATTAGCCAAAAACATTCAGTACTTC	once	NA	TRBV5-1	TRBJ2-4
CASSPDSYGYTF	TGTGCCAGCAGTCCCGACAGTTATGGCTACACCTTC	once	NA	TRBV6-1	TRBJ1-2
CASSEPTSGNSYNEQFF	TGTGCCAGCAGTGAACCGACTAGCGGGAACTCCTACAATGAGCAGTTCTTC	NA	TRBD2	TRBV2	TRBJ2-1
CASSGEDKGSPLHF	TGTGCCAGCTCGGGTGAAGATAAGGGTTCACCCCTCCACTTT	NA	NA	TRBV18	TRBJ1-6
CAISELGNTEAFF	TGTGCCATCAGTGAGTTGGGAAACACTGAAGCTTTCTTT	NA	NA	TRBV10-3	TRBJ1-1
CASSPSGTGATEAFF	TGTGCCAGCTCACCGTCCGGGACAGGGGCCACTGAAGCTTTCTTT	NA	TRBD1	TRBV18	TRBJ1-1
CASRLDRGPFGYTF	TGTGCCAGTAGACTCGACAGGGGGCCTTTTGGCTACACCTTC	few	TRBD1	TRBV19	TRBJ1-2
CASSRDSEETQYF	TGTGCCAGCAGCCGGGACAGCGAAGAGACCCAGTACTTC	NA	TRBD1	TRBV11-2	TRBJ2-5
CASSLGQGDYEQYF	TGTGCCAGCAGTTTAGGGCAGGGTGACTACGAGCAGTACTTC	few	NA	TRBV28	TRBJ2-7
CASKVMAGEGGTEQYF	TGTGCCAGCAAGGTAATGGCGGGAGAGGGGGGTACGGAGCAGTACTTC	NA	NA	TRBV5-6	TRBJ2-5
CASQDQTQYF	TGTGCCAGCCAGGATCAGACCCAGTACTTC	NA	NA	TRBV6-1	TRBJ2-5
CASSLVGSNQPQHF	TGTGCCAGCAGCTTAGTCGGTAGCAATCAGCCCCAGCATTTT	NA	NA	TRBV7-9	TRBJ1-5
CATSRDGTGELFF	TGTGCCACCAGCAGAGATGGCACCGGGGAGCTGTTTTTT	NA	NA	TRBV15	TRBJ2-2
CASSLRREASYNEQFF	TGTGCCAGCAGCTTACGCCGGGAGGCGTCCTACAATGAGCAGTTCTTC	NA	TRBD2	TRBV7-2	TRBJ2-1
CASGQQRDTQYF	TGCGCCAGCGGACAGCAGAGAGATACGCAGTATTTT	NA	NA	TRBV10-1	TRBJ2-3
CASSITSGGYGYTF	TGTGCCAGTAGTATTACGTCAGGGGGATATGGCTACACCTTC	NA	TRBD1	TRBV19	TRBJ1-2
CASSTAVAYEQYF	TGTGCCAGTAGCACAGCAGTAGCCTACGAGCAGTACTTC	few	NA	TRBV19	TRBJ2-7
CASSRVGGGYTF	TGTGCCAGCAGCCGCGTGGGGGGTGGCTACACCTTC	once	NA	TRBV9	TRBJ1-2
CASSDVGGYGANVLTF	TGTGCCAGCAGTGACGTAGGGGGGTACGGGGCCAACGTCCTGACTTTC	NA	NA	TRBV2	TRBJ2-6
CASRGLQGTEAFF	TGTGCCAGCAGGGGACTCCAGGGAACTGAAGCTTTCTTT	NA	NA	TRBV25-1	TRBJ1-1
CASSPQPRETQYF	TGTGCCAGCAGTCCCCAGCCCCGCGAGACCCAGTACTTC	few	NA	TRBV27	TRBJ2-5
CASRLPGQGHIEQYF	TGTGCCAGCAGACTGCCGGGACAGGGGCACATCGAGCAGTACTTC	NA	TRBD1	TRBV6-5	TRBJ2-7
CASSISRTRADTQYF	TGTGCCAGTAGTATCAGTAGGACTAGGGCCGATACGCAGTATTTT	once	TRBD2	TRBV19	TRBJ2-3
CASSFRPQGMNTEAFF	TGTGCCAGCAGCTTCCGTCCCCAGGGGATGAACACTGAAGCTTTCTTT	NA	NA	TRBV5-5	TRBJ1-1
CSVAGRGGDGYGYTF	TGCAGCGTTGCAGGACGCGGGGGAGATGGCTATGGCTACACCTTC	NA	NA	TRBV29-1	TRBJ1-2
CASNLGGGPQPQHF	TGTGCCAGTAACCTTGGGGGGGGCCCTCAGCCCCAGCATTTT	NA	NA	TRBV19	TRBJ1-5
CASSPDSSNQPQHF	TGTGCCAGCAGCCCAGACAGCTCCAATCAGCCCCAGCATTTT	NA	NA	TRBV11-3	TRBJ1-5
CASSLGQDNQPQHF	TGTGCCAGCAGCTTAGGACAGGACAATCAGCCCCAGCATTTT	few	NA	TRBV7-9	TRBJ1-5
CASSRGGLNFGQFF	TGTGCCAGTAGTCGGGGGGGCCTCAATTTCGGGCAGTTCTTC	NA	TRBD2	TRBV19	TRBJ2-1
CASSQEVNRGAGQETQYF	TGTGCCAGCAGCCAAGAAGTCAACCGGGGGGCAGGGCAAGAGACCCAGTACTTC	NA	NA	TRBV4-2	TRBJ2-5
CASSGVGTVSNEQFF	TGTGCCAGCAGTGGGGTGGGGACAGTAAGCAATGAGCAGTTCTTC	NA	TRBD1	TRBV6-6	TRBJ2-1
CASSPKDSSNYGYTF	TGTGCCAGCAGCCCGAAGGACAGCAGTAACTATGGCTACACCTTC	NA	NA	TRBV6-6	TRBJ1-2
CASSVRSYTGELFF	TGTGCCAGCAGTGTACGTTCTTACACCGGGGAGCTGTTTTTT	NA	NA	TRBV28	TRBJ2-2
CASSLAGTYNEQFF	TGTGCCAGCAGCTTAGCAGGGACCTACAATGAGCAGTTCTTC	NA	NA	TRBV11-2	TRBJ2-1
CASSLGSNTEAFF	TGCGCCAGCAGCTTGGGGTCCAACACTGAAGCTTTCTTT	NA	NA	TRBV5-1	TRBJ1-1
CASSVVGTDTQYF	TGTGCCAGCAGCGTAGTGGGCACAGATACGCAGTATTTT	NA	NA	TRBV9	TRBJ2-3
CASSVDWTGSLGANVLTF	TGTGCCAGCAGCGTGGACTGGACAGGGTCTCTCGGGGCCAACGTCCTGACTTTC	NA	TRBD1	TRBV9	TRBJ2-6
CAWSTKTGGRALNYGYTF	TGTGCCTGGAGTACTAAAACGGGTGGAAGGGCCCTTAACTATGGCTACACCTTC	NA	NA	TRBV30	TRBJ1-2
CASSLTNYEQYF	TGTGCCAGCAGCTTAACGAACTACGAGCAGTACTTC	NA	NA	TRBV5-6	TRBJ2-7
CASSYPVGEGQETQYF	TGTGCCAGCAGTTACCCCGTTGGGGAGGGCCAAGAGACCCAGTACTTC	NA	TRBD2	TRBV7-2	TRBJ2-5
CAWRVTVNTEAFF	TGTGCCTGGAGGGTGACGGTTAACACTGAAGCTTTCTTT	NA	NA	TRBV30	TRBJ1-1
CASSLNRYPYEQYF	TGTGCCAGCAGTTTAAACAGGTACCCCTACGAGCAGTACTTC	NA	NA	TRBV28	TRBJ2-7
CASSPGQAYYGYTF	TGTGCCAGCAGCCCTGGACAGGCCTACTATGGCTACACCTTC	NA	TRBD1	TRBV28	TRBJ1-2
CASSPPPGRGAFYGYTF	TGTGCCAGCAGCCCGCCTCCGGGTCGCGGAGCTTTCTATGGCTACACCTTC	once	NA	TRBV7-2	TRBJ1-2
CASSEAGVRQGFSGANVLTF	TGTGCCAGCAGTGAAGCTGGGGTGAGACAGGGATTCTCTGGGGCCAACGTCCTGACTTTC	NA	TRBD1	TRBV2	TRBJ2-6
CAWSLTGLNSPLHF	TGTGCCTGGAGCTTGACAGGTTTAAATTCACCCCTCCACTTT	NA	NA	TRBV30	TRBJ1-6